This TCR beta chain was captured by sequencing in a study of shared clonotypes between healthy human individuals. TCRdb's table, derived via immunoSEQ multiplex PCR, lists solely in-frame clones and lacks some. The sample consists of about 1.1 million clones, approximately 77% of them appearing once. Specimen: memory CD4+ T cells from PBMCs. Subset defined: CD45RA-negative fraction. This clonotype was sampled from a man aged 18 to 35 in good health. Some clones in this sample may be carry-over from other donors' samples.

The CDR3 reads CASSYQGTGGDTIYF. The CDR3 bases are TGTGCCAGCAGTTACCAGGGGACAGGGGGGGACACCATATATTTT. The rearrangement joins TRBV6-6 to TRBJ1-3; 11 positions match TRBD1. Germline V gives CDR1 MNHNY, CDR2 SVGAGI (reference sequence). Trimming cost V 2 bases and J 8 bases; bases outside gene matches: 5. The CDR3 totals 15 residues.